This record looks at one T cell receptor beta chain sequence and its context. Antigen unknown. CDR1 and CDR2 from the germline V gene are SGHTA and FQGTGA. Trimming took off 2 bases at V and 2 bases at J, with 14 bases between the two ends. This CDR3 is 16 amino acids long. Making use of molecular barcodes, quantitative 5'-RACE generated TCR beta libraries. TCRdb processed the 5' RACE reads anew with MiXCR; each CDR3 protein has one entry. The sample shows almost 400,000 distinct CDR3 sequences, 20% to 25% of them seen only once. The source of the sample is a study of CD8 T cells in ankylosing spondylitis. General study results and limits: In reactive arthritis synovial fluid and blood, some motif variants had been reported before. CD8+ by phenotype, disease-linked clones were relatively rare in peripheral blood. Reportedly, significant enrichment of disease-linked clones occurred in matched ankylosing spondylitis synovial fluid. The study identified a TCR beta motif of about eight highly homologous variants that appeared characteristic of ankylosing spondylitis blood.

V usage is TRBV7-3 and J usage is TRBJ2-3; D remains ambiguous. This receptor was identified in a male donor with ankylosing spondylitis. Sequencing was performed on blood, either unsorted or a sorted T cell fraction (not recorded which). The CDR3 DNA is TGTGCCAGCAGCTTATATGCGGTGACAACCACAGATACGCAGTATTTT. This codes for CASSLYAVTTTDTQYF.